This T cell receptor beta chain appears in the sequencing data of a study of T cell responses to AZD1222 COVID-19 vaccine. Study overall: Second doses that came at about 4 or about 12 weeks were put together. Study-wide points: The study sampled repertoires only after the peak T cell response. An increase in Spike-specific TCR breadth and depth was observed after two AZD1222 doses.

Concerning this clone: The antigen is undetermined. At the DNA level, this CDR3 is encoded by other sequences in the same sample as well.

Libraries were prepared by immunoSEQ multiplex PCR; TCRdb keeps only in-frame clonotypes and omits some of them. The sample lists 100,000 or so clones, more than 75% occurring once. Germline V gene lookup returns CDR1 MNHEY and CDR2 SMNVEV (reference sequence). The CDR3 runs to 14 residues. V trimming: 5 bases; J trimming: 3 bases; junction bases outside the gene matches: 4. Sequenced material: peripheral blood, taken on day 0 of AZD1222 vaccination. This clonotype originated in an adult in good health. This sequence joins TRBV27 and TRBJ1-5; 7 bases are shared with TRBD1. The CDR3 is CASSPGQVNQPQHF. For the CDR3, the DNA is TGTGCCAGCAGTCCCGGACAGGTCAATCAGCCCCAGCATTTT.